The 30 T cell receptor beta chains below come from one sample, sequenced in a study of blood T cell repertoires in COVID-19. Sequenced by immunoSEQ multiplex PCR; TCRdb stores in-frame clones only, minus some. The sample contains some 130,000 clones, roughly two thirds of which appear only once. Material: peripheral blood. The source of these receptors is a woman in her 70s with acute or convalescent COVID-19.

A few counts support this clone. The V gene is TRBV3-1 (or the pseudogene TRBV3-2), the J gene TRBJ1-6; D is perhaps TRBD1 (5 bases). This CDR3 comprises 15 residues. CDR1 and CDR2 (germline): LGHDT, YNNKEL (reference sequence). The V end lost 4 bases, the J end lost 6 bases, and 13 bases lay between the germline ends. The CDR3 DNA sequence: TGTGCCAGCAGCCTCCGGGGGAAACTTAATTCACCCCTCCACTTT. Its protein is CASSLRGKLNSPLHF.

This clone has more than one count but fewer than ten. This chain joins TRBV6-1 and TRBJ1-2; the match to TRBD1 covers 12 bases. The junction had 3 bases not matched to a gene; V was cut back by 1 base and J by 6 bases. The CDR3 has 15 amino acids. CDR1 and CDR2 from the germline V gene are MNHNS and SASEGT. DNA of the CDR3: TGTGCCAGCAGTGAAGTTGGGACAGGGGGCAATGGCTACACCTTC. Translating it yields CASSEVGTGGNGYTF.

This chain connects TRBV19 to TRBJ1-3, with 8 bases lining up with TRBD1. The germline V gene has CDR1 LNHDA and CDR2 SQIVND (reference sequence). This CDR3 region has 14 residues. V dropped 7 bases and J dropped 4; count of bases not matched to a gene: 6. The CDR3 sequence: CASTIDRGGNTIYF. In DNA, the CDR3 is TGTGCCAGTACTATCGACAGGGGAGGAAACACCATATATTTT.

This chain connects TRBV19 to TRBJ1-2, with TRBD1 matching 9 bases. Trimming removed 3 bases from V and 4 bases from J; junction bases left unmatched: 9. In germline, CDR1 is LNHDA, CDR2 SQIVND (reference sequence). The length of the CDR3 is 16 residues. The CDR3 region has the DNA TGTGCCAGTAGTATTCTACGGGGACAGGGAGCCTATGGCTACACCTTC. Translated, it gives CASSILRGQGAYGYTF.

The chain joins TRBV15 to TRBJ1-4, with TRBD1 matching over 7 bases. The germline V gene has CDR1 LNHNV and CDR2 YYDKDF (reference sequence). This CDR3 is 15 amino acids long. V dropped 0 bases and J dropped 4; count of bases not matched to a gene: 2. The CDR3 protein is CATSREQGRNEKLFF. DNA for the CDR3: TGTGCCACCAGCAGAGAACAGGGGCGTAATGAAAAACTGTTTTTT.

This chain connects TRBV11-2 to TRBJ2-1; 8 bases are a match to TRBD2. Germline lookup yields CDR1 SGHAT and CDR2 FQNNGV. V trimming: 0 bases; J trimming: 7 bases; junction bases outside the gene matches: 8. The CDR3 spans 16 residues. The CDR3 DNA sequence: TGTGCCAGCAGCTTAGAAAGCGGGGGCTTAGGGAATGAGCAGTTCTTC. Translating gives CASSLESGGLGNEQFF. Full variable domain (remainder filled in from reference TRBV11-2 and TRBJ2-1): EAGVAQSPRYKIIEKRQSVAFWCNPISGHATLYWYQQILGQGPKLLIQFQNNGVVDDSQLPKDRFSAERLKGVDSTLKIQPAKLEDSAVYLCASSLESGGLGNEQFFGPGTRLTVL.

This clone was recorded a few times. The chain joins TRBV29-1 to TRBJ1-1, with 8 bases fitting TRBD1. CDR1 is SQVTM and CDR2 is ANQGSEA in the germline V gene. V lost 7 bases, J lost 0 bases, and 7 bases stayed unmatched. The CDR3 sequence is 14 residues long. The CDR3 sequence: CSALTGVMNTEAFF. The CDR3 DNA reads TGCAGCGCACTGACAGGGGTGATGAACACTGAAGCTTTCTTT. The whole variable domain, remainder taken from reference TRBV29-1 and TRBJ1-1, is SAVISQKPSRDICQRGTSLTIQCQVDSQVTMMFWYRQQPGQSLTLIATANQGSEATYESGFVIDKFPISRPNLTFSTLTVSNMSPEDSSIYLCSALTGVMNTEAFFGQGTRLTVV.

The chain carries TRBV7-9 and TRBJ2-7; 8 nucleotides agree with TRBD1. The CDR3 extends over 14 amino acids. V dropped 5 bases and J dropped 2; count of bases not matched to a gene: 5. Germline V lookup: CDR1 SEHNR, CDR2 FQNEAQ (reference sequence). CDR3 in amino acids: CASSRRDRPYEQYF. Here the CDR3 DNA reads TGTGCCAGCAGCCGCCGGGACAGGCCCTACGAGCAGTACTTC.

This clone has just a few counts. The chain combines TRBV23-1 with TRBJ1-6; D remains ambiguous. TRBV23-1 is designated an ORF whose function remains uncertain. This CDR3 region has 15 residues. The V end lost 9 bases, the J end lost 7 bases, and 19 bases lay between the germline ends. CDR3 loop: CARRYGVPSNSPLHF. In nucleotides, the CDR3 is TGCGCCAGACGGTACGGGGTTCCCTCGAATTCACCCCTCCACTTT.

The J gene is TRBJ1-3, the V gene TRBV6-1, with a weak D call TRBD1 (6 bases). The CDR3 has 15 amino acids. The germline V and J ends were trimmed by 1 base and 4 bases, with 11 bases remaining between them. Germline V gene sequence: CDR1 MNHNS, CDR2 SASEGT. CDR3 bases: TGTGCCAGCAGTGAAGTTACAGGGTCGGGAAACACCATATATTTT. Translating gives CASSEVTGSGNTIYF.

CDR3 sequence (DNA): TGTGCCAGCAGCGCCAGGGGAGGGGAGCACTACGAGCAGTACTTC. As protein: CASSARGGEHYEQYF. The chain is built from TRBV5-6 and TRBJ2-7; weak D call: TRBD2 (7 bases). The CDR3 sequence is 15 residues long. CDR1 is SGHDT and CDR2 is YYEEEE in the germline V gene. V dropped 4 bases and J dropped 3 bases, with 17 bases sitting between them.

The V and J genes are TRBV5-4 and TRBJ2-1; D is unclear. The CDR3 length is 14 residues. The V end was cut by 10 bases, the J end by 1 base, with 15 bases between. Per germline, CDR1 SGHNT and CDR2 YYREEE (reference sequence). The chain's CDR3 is CAARTEYSYNEQFF. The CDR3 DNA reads TGTGCCGCCAGAACAGAATATTCCTACAATGAGCAGTTCTTC.

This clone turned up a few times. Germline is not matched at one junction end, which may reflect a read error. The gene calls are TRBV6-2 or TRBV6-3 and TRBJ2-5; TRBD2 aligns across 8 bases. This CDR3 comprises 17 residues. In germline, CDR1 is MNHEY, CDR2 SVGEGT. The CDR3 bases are TGTGCCAGCACTTACTCAACGGGACTAGGGATCCAAGAGACCCAGTACTTC. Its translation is CASTYSTGLGIQETQYF.

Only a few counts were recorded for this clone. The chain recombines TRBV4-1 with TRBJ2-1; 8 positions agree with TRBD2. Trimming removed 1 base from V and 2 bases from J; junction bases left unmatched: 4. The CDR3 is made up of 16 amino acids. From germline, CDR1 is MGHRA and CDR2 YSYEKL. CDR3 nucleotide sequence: TGCGCCAGCAGCCAAGCGGGGGGGGCAACCTACAATGAGCAGTTCTTC. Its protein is CASSQAGGATYNEQFF.

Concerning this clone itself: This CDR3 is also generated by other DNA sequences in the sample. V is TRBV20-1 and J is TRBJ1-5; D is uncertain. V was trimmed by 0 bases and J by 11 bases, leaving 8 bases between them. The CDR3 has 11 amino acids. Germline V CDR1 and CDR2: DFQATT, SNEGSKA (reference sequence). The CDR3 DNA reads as TGCAGTGCTAGAGATCGTCGGGCCCAGCATTTT. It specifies CSARDRRAQHF.

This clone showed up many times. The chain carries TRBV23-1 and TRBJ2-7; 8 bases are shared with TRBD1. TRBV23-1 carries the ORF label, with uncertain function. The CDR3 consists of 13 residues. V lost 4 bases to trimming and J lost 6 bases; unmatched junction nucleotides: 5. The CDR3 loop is CASSPGQGGEQYF. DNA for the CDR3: TGCGCCAGCAGTCCCGGACAGGGAGGCGAGCAGTACTTC.

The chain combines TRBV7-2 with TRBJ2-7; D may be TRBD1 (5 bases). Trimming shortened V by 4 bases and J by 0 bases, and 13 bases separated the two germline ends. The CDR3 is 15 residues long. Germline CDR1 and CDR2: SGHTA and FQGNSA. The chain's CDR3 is CASSYRTQASYEQYF. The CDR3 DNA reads TGTGCCAGCAGCTACAGGACACAGGCCTCCTACGAGCAGTACTTC.

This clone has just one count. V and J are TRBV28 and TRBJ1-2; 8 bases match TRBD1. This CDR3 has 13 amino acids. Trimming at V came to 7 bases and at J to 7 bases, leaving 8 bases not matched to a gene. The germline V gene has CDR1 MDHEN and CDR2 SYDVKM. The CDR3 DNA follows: TGTGCCAGCACACGGACAGGGTACACTGGCTACACCTTC. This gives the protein CASTRTGYTGYTF.

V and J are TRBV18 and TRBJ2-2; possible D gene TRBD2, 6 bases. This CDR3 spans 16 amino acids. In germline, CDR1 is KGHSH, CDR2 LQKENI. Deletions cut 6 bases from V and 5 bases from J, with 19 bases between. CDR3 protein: CASSRLGGSGTGELFF. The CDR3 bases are TGTGCCAGCTCGAGACTAGGAGGGAGCGGTACCGGGGAGCTGTTTTTT. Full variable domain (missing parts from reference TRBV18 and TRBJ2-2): NAGVMQNPRHLVRRRGQEARLRCSPMKGHSHVYWYRQLPEEGLKFMVYLQKENIIDESGMPKERFSAEFPKEGPSILRIQQVVRGDSAAYFCASSRLGGSGTGELFFGEGSRLTVL.

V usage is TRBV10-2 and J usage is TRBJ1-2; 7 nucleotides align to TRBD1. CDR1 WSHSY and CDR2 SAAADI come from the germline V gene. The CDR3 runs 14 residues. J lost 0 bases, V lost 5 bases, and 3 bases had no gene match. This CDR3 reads CASSWDRANYGYTF. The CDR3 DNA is TGCGCCAGCAGTTGGGACAGAGCTAACTATGGCTACACCTTC.

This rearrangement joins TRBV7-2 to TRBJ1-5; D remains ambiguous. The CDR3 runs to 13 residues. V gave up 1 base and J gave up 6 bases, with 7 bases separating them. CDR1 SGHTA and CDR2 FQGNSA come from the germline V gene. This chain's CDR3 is CASSLGPLQPQHF. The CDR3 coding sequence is TGTGCCAGCAGCTTAGGGCCCCTTCAGCCCCAGCATTTT.

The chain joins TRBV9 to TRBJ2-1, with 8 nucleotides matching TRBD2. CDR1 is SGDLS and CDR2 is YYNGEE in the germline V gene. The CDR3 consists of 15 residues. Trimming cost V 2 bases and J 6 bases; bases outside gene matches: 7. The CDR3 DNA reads TGTGCCAGCAGCGTCGACGGGGGGGCCGGCAATGAGCAGTTCTTC. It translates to CASSVDGGAGNEQFF.

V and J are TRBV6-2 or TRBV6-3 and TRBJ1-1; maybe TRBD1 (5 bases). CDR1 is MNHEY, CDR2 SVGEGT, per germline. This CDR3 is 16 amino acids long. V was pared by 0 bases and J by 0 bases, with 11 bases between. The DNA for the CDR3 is TGTGCCAGCAGTTACTCCCGACAGTTCATGAACACTGAAGCTTTCTTT. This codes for CASSYSRQFMNTEAFF.

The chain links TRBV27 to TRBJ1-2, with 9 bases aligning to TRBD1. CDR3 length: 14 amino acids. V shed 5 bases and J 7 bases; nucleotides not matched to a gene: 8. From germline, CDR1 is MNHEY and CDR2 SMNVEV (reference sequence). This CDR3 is CASSPSRDRAGYTF. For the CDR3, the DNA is TGTGCCAGCAGTCCCTCCCGGGACAGGGCTGGCTACACCTTC.

The CDR3 coding sequence is TGTGCCAGCAGTTACTCGGAGGGCACAGATACGCAGTATTTT. It codes for CASSYSEGTDTQYF. The chain is built from TRBV6-5 and TRBJ2-3, with TRBD2 as a possible D gene (5 bases). From germline, CDR1 is MNHEY and CDR2 SVGAGI. There are 14 residues in the CDR3. The V and J ends lost 0 bases and 1 base respectively, with 5 bases between them.

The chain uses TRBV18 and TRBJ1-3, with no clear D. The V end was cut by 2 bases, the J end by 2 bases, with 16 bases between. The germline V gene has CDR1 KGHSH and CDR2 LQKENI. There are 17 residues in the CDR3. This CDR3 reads CASSPTSEVKAGNTIYF. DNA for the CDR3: TGTGCCAGCTCACCAACCAGTGAGGTTAAAGCTGGAAACACCATATATTTT.

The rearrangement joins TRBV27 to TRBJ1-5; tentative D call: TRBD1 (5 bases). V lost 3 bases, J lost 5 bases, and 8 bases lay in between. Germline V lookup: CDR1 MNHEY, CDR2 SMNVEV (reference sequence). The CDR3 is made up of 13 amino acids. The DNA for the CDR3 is TGTGCCAGCAGTTTGGGGGGGTATCAGCCCCAGCATTTT. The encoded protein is CASSLGGYQPQHF.

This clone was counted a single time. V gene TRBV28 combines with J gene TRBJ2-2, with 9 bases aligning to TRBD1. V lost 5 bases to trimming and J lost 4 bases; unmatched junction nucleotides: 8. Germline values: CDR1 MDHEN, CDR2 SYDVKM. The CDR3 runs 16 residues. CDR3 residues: CASSPWGQGATGELFF. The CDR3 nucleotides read TGTGCCAGCAGTCCATGGGGACAGGGCGCCACCGGGGAGCTGTTTTTT.

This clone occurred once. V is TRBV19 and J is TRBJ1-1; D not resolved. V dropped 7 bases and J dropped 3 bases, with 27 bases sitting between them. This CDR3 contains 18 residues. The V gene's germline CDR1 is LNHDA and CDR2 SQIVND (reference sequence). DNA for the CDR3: TGTGCCAGTAAAAGTTACGCGGGTGGAAGTCGAGGGTACACTGAAGCTTTCTTT. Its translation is CASKSYAGGSRGYTEAFF.

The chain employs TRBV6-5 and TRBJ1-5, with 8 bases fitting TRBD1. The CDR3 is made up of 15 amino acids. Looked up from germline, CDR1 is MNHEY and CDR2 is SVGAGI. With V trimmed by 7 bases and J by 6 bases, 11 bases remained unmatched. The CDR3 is CASTITGGPTQPQHF. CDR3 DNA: TGTGCCAGCACCATTACAGGGGGACCCACTCAGCCCCAGCATTTT.